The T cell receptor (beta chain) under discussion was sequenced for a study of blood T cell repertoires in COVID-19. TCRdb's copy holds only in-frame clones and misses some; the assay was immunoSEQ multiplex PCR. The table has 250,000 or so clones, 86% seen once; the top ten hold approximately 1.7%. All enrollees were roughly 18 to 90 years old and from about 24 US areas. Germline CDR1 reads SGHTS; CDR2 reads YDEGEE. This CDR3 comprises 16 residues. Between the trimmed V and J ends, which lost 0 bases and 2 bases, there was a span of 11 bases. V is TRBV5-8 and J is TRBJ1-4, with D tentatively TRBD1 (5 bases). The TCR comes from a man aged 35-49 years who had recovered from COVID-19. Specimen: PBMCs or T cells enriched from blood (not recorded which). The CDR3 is CASSLGQPLTNEKLFF. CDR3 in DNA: TGTGCCAGCAGCTTGGGACAGCCGTTGACTAATGAAAAACTGTTTTTT. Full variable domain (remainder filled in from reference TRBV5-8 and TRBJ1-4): EAGVTQSPTHLIKTRGQQATLRCSPISGHTSVYWYQQALGLGLQFLLWYDEGEERNRGNFPPRFSGRQFPNYSSELNVNALELEDSALYLCASSLGQPLTNEKLFFGSGTQLSVL.